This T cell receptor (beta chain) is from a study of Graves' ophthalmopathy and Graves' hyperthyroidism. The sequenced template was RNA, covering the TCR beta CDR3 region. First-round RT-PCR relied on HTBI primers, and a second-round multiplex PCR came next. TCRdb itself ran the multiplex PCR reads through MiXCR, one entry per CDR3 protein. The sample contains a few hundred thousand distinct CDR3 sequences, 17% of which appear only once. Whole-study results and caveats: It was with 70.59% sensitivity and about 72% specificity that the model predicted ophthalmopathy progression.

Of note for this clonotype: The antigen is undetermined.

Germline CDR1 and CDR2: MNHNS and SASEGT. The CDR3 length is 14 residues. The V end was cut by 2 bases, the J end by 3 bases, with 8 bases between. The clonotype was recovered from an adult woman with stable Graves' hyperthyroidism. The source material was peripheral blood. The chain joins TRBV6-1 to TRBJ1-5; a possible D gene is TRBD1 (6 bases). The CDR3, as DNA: TGTGCCAGCAGTGAACAGGGGTTCAATCAGCCCCAGCATTTT. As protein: CASSEQGFNQPQHF.